Listed below are T cell receptor beta chains from one sample, sequenced in a study of early T cells in non-severe SARS-CoV-2 infection. Using its own MiXCR run on the 5' RACE reads, TCRdb lists one record per CDR3 protein. The data show tens of thousands of distinct CDR3 sequences, roughly 13% seen once. The source material was whole blood. Receptors were obtained from an adult who was a healthcare worker with PCR-confirmed SARS-CoV-2 infection or an uninfected control (not recorded which). Both conserved end residues are part of each CDR3. A D gene is named only where the DNA matches it firmly. Clone size is given for some rows only: seen once, a few or many times, or a class if the clone is expanded.

clone size | CDR3 length | J gene | D gene | V gene | CDR3 DNA | CDR3 protein
once | 15 | TRBJ2-7 | TRBD1 | TRBV20-1 | TGCAGTGCTAGAGCCGGGACAGGGAGCTCCTACGAGCAGTACTTC | CSARAGTGSSYEQYF
few | 19 | TRBJ2-1 | TRBD1 | TRBV14 | TGTGCCAGCAGCCAAGTGGGGGGCAGGGGGCTACGCTCCTACAATGAGCAGTTCTTC | CASSQVGGRGLRSYNEQFF
many | 13 | TRBJ2-7 | NA | TRBV20-1 | TGCAGTGCCCTGAAGTCCCCCTCCTACGAGCAGTACTTC | CSALKSPSYEQYF
NA | 15 | TRBJ2-1 | NA | TRBV11-2 | TGTGCCAGCAGCAAATCGGGCGGCGGGGTCAATGAGCAGTTCTTC | CASSKSGGGVNEQFF
NA | 15 | TRBJ1-6 | NA | TRBV6-6 | TGTGCCAGCAGTTATTTGACAGGTTGGGATTCACCCCTCCACTTT | CASSYLTGWDSPLHF
few | 15 | TRBJ2-7 | TRBD2 | TRBV9 | TGTGCCAGCAGCGTAGGGACTAGCGGGAGCCACGAGCAGTACTTC | CASSVGTSGSHEQYF
NA | 14 | TRBJ1-2 | NA | TRBV6-1 | TGTGCCAGCAGTGGGCAGGCAGCTAACTATGGCTACACCTTC | CASSGQAANYGYTF
NA | 12 | TRBJ2-7 | TRBD1 | TRBV29-1 | TGCAGCGGGGGGACAGGGGTGTACGAGCAGTACTTC | CSGGTGVYEQYF
NA | 15 | TRBJ2-7 | TRBD1 | TRBV3-1 | TGTGCCAGCAGTAGGCCCGGGACAGGGGTTGGCGAGCAGTACTTC | CASSRPGTGVGEQYF
NA | 11 | TRBJ2-7 | NA | TRBV20-1 | TGCAGTGCTAGCGGGGGCTACGAGCAGTACTTC | CSASGGYEQYF
many | 14 | TRBJ2-1 | NA | TRBV27 | TGTGCCAGCAGCCTACTCCCAGCCTACAATGAGCAGTTCTTC | CASSLLPAYNEQFF
few | 11 | TRBJ2-2 | NA | TRBV28 | TGTGCCAGCAGCTCCCGTCAGGAGCTGTTTTTT | CASSSRQELFF
NA | 14 | TRBJ2-3 | NA | TRBV29-1 | TGCAGCGACCGGAATCGTCATAGCACAGATACGCAGTATTTT | CSDRNRHSTDTQYF
many | 14 | TRBJ1-5 | TRBD1 | TRBV7-9 | TGTGCCAGCAGCCGGACAGGGAGCAATCAGCCCCAGCATTTT | CASSRTGSNQPQHF
few | 15 | TRBJ2-2 | TRBD2 | TRBV27 | TGTGCCAGCAGTAGCGGGAGTAGGTACGCCGGGGAGCTGTTTTTT | CASSSGSRYAGELFF
many | 17 | TRBJ1-2 | NA | TRBV6-1 | TGTGCCAGCAGTGTCTCCCTCCACCGGCCCCCCGCCTATGGCTACACCTTC | CASSVSLHRPPAYGYTF
NA | 14 | TRBJ2-5 | NA | TRBV6-2/TRBV6-3 | TGTGCCAGCAAGAGTAGCGGACCCCAAGAGACCCAGTACTTC | CASKSSGPQETQYF
NA | 15 | TRBJ2-5 | NA | TRBV6-2/TRBV6-3 | TGTGCCAGCAGTTACTCACCGGGAATCTCCCAGACCCAGTACTTC | CASSYSPGISQTQYF
many | 14 | TRBJ1-2 | NA | TRBV6-2/TRBV6-3 | TGTGCCAGCAGTTCGACCGGGACAAACTATGGCTACACCTTC | CASSSTGTNYGYTF
NA | 16 | TRBJ2-7 | NA | TRBV4-2 | TGTGCCAGCAGCCCCCAAGGCCAGCGGAGCTCCTACGAGCAGTACTTC | CASSPQGQRSSYEQYF
few | 15 | TRBJ2-1 | TRBD2 | TRBV27 | TGTGCCAGCAGCGTCAGGGGACTAGCTTGGGATGAGCAGTTCTTC | CASSVRGLAWDEQFF
few | 15 | TRBJ1-1 | NA | TRBV25-1 | TGTGCCAGCAGTGTGTCAGGACACAAGAACACTGAAGCTTTCTTT | CASSVSGHKNTEAFF
few | 15 | TRBJ2-3 | NA | TRBV5-1 | TGCGCCAGCAGCTTGGAGACGGGAGTGGCAGATACGCAGTATTTT | CASSLETGVADTQYF
few | 15 | TRBJ2-1 | NA | TRBV7-8 | TGTGCCAGCAGCCAGAGCAGCCTACTTGGCGATGAGCAGTTCTTC | CASSQSSLLGDEQFF
few | 18 | TRBJ1-6 | NA | TRBV7-2 | TGTGCCAGCAGCTTAGTCTCGTGGGGGGACTCCTATAATTCACCCCTCCACTTT | CASSLVSWGDSYNSPLHF
NA | 15 | TRBJ2-3 | TRBD2 | TRBV14 | TGTGCCAGCAGCTGGGGACTAGCGAGCACAGATACGCAGTATTTT | CASSWGLASTDTQYF
NA | 15 | TRBJ2-2 | TRBD2 | TRBV11-3 | TGTGCCAGCAGCCGGACTAGCCAGAACACCGGGGAGCTGTTTTTT | CASSRTSQNTGELFF
NA | 14 | TRBJ2-5 | NA | TRBV2 | TGTGCCAGCACGTTTCGACACCTCCAAGAGACCCAGTACTTC | CASTFRHLQETQYF
many | 15 | TRBJ2-3 | TRBD2 | TRBV20-1 | TGCAGTGCTAGATTGGGCGGGAGAGGCACAGATACGCAGTATTTT | CSARLGGRGTDTQYF
few | 15 | TRBJ2-7 | NA | TRBV7-6 | TGTGCCAGCAGCTCGTTGACAGGCTTCTCCTACGAGCAGTACTTC | CASSSLTGFSYEQYF
NA | 14 | TRBJ2-5 | TRBD1 | TRBV7-8 | TGTGCCAGCAGCTCGGACAGGCCCCAAGAGACCCAGTACTTC | CASSSDRPQETQYF
NA | 15 | TRBJ2-2 | TRBD1 | TRBV6-1 | TGTGCCAGCAGGGGACAGGGGGTGTACACCGGGGAGCTGTTTTTT | CASRGQGVYTGELFF
few | 14 | TRBJ2-2 | TRBD2 | TRBV12-3/TRBV12-4 | TGTGCCAGCAGAAGGACTAGTATTCCCGGGGAGCTGTTTTTT | CASRRTSIPGELFF
NA | 15 | TRBJ1-1 | NA | TRBV19 | TGTGCCAGTAGTGGTCGGGGTGCGTCCCACACTGAAGCTTTCTTT | CASSGRGASHTEAFF
NA | 14 | TRBJ2-3 | TRBD1 | TRBV27 | TGTGCCAGCAGCGGACAGGGGGTCACAGATACGCAGTATTTT | CASSGQGVTDTQYF
NA | 13 | TRBJ2-7 | NA | TRBV6-2/TRBV6-3 | TGTGCCAGCAGCCGACAGGCTACCTACGAGCAGTACTTC | CASSRQATYEQYF
NA | 16 | TRBJ2-3 | NA | TRBV20-1 | TGCAGTGCTAATCGTCCTGGGGGGGGCCCCCTGGATACGCAGTATTTT | CSANRPGGGPLDTQYF
few | 13 | TRBJ2-1 | NA | TRBV20-1 | TGCAGTGCTAGACCCTCAAGGGGCAATGAGCAGTTCTTC | CSARPSRGNEQFF
NA | 13 | TRBJ1-2 | NA | TRBV12-3/TRBV12-4 | TGTGCCATAGACAGCCACGAAGACTATGGCTACACCTTC | CAIDSHEDYGYTF
many | 15 | TRBJ2-6 | TRBD1 | TRBV24-1 | TGTGCCACCAGTGATACAGGGGACAGGAGGAACGTCCTGATTTTC | CATSDTGDRRNVLIF
many | 13 | TRBJ1-5 | NA | TRBV29-1 | TGCAGCGTCCTGGGACAAAGCAATCAGCCCCAGCATTTT | CSVLGQSNQPQHF
NA | 14 | TRBJ2-3 | NA | TRBV11-2 | TGTGCCAGCAGCTATACGGGAGCCGCAGATACGCAGTATTTT | CASSYTGAADTQYF
many | 13 | TRBJ1-2 | NA | TRBV2 | TGTGCCAGCAGTGCCCGGACGTCCTATGGCTACACCTTC | CASSARTSYGYTF
many | 11 | TRBJ2-4 | NA | TRBV6-5 | TGTGCCAGCAGTTCAGCAGGGAGGAAGTACTTC | CASSSAGRKYF
many | 15 | TRBJ1-6 | NA | TRBV5-1 | TGCGCCAGCAGCTTCGGGAGCTCCTATAATTCACCCCTCCACTTT | CASSFGSSYNSPLHF
NA | 11 | TRBJ2-7 | NA | TRBV28 | TGTGCCAGCAGTTTCCTCCACGAGCAGTACTTC | CASSFLHEQYF
few | 16 | TRBJ2-1 | NA | TRBV4-3 | TGCGCCAGCAGCATGGGGACGGGAAGCTCCTACAATGAGCAGTTCTTC | CASSMGTGSSYNEQFF
many | 16 | TRBJ2-1 | NA | TRBV11-2 | TGTGCCAGCAGCTTAGGGCAGGGGACGCCCCGGCATGAGCAGTTCTTC | CASSLGQGTPRHEQFF
few | 16 | TRBJ1-1 | NA | TRBV7-2 | TGTGCCAGCAGCTTATCCACAGGGATCGGGGACACTGAAGCTTTCTTT | CASSLSTGIGDTEAFF
many | 15 | TRBJ2-7 | TRBD1 | TRBV5-1 | TGCGCCAGCAGCGACCGACAGGGCGCCCAATACGAGCAGTACTTC | CASSDRQGAQYEQYF
many | 14 | TRBJ2-5 | TRBD2 | TRBV20-1 | TGCAGTGCGCAGCAGGGACTAGCGGAAGAGACCCAGTACTTC | CSAQQGLAEETQYF